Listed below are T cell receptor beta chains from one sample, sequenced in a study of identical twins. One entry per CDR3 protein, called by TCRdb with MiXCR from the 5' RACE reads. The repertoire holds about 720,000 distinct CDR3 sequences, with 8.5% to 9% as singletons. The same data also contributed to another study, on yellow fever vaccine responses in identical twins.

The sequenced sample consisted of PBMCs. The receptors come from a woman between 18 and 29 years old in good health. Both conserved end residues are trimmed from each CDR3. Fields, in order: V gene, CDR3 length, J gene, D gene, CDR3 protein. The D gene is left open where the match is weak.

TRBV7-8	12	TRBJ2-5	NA	ASSPREGSETQY
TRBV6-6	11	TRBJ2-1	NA	ASSYGGIDEQF
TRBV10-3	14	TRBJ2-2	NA	AISEGGFPNTGELF
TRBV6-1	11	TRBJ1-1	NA	ASSVGSYTEAF
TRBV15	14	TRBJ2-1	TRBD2	ATSRGLAGAGNEQF
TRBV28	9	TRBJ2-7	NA	ASSLSREQY
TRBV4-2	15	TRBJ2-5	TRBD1	ASSHLTGTGGLETQY
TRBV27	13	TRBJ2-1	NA	ASSPPAPHYNEQF
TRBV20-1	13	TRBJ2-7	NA	SARVLGGRTYEQY
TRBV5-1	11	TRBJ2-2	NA	ASATGLTGELF
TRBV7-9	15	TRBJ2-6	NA	ASSLLTPLGWANVLT
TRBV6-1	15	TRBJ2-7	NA	ASSGPFARAGRYEQY
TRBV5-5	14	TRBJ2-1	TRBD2	ASSPRRGSLGNEQF
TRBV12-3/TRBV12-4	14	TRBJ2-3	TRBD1	ASSLRTGESSFTQY
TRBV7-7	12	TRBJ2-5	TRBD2	ASSPGTKGETQY
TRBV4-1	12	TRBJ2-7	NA	ASSPDIETYEQY
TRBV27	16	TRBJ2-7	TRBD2	ASSFQGTSGRQSYEQY